Listed here are 23 T cell receptor beta chains from one sample, sequenced in a study of blood T cell repertoires in COVID-19. The data were produced by immunoSEQ multiplex PCR, yet TCRdb's version contains in-frame clones alone and is incomplete. The sample has roughly 88,000 clones; roughly 76% are singletons. Sequenced material: peripheral blood. These receptors all come from a woman older than 75 with active or convalescent COVID-19.

V gene TRBV5-4 combines with J gene TRBJ1-2, with a possible D match to TRBD1 (6 bases). This CDR3 is 16 amino acids long. Germline-derived CDR1 and CDR2 are SGHNT and YYREEE (reference sequence). V was trimmed by 0 bases and J by 8 bases, leaving 20 bases between them. CDR3 region: CASSLADRPPTGGYTF. The DNA for the CDR3 is TGTGCCAGCAGCTTGGCCGACAGGCCCCCAACAGGAGGCTACACCTTC.

Comments on this clone: Sequence at one end of the junction differs from germline and may be a read error. The CDR3 DNA reads as TGTGCCAGCAGTGAGCAGGGACAAGTCAGGTGCCTCTTC. Its translation: CASSEQGQVRCLF. The rearrangement joins TRBV6-1 to TRBJ2-7; D might be TRBD1 (6 bases). Germline lookup yields CDR1 MNHNS and CDR2 SASEGT. This CDR3 has 13 residues.

V gene TRBV7-9 combines with J gene TRBJ1-5; tentative D call: TRBD1 (5 bases). The CDR3 is 18 amino acids. Per the germline V gene, CDR1 is SEHNR and CDR2 is FQNEAQ (reference sequence). V dropped 2 bases and J dropped 0 bases, with 17 bases sitting between them. CDR3 region: CASSLSQGSGISNQPQHF. In DNA, the CDR3 is TGTGCCAGCAGCTTATCGCAGGGATCAGGAATTAGCAATCAGCCCCAGCATTTT.

The V gene is TRBV10-3, the J gene TRBJ1-1; 7 bases match TRBD1. The trim removed 10 bases at V and 4 bases at J, leaving 12 bases unmatched. Germline-derived CDR1 and CDR2 are ENHRY and SYGVKD. The CDR3 covers 14 residues. The CDR3 region has the DNA TGTGCCACCTCTGGTAAGGGGGCGGTCACTGAAGCTTTCTTT. This sequence encodes CATSGKGAVTEAFF.

The chain is built from TRBV6-1 and TRBJ1-1; 7 bases line up with TRBD1. Trimming removed 4 bases from V and 3 bases from J; junction bases left unmatched: 11. Per germline, CDR1 MNHNS and CDR2 SASEGT. There are 16 residues in the CDR3. The CDR3 DNA follows: TGTGCCAGCAGTGGACCAATACAGGGGTCCTACACTGAAGCTTTCTTT. Its protein is CASSGPIQGSYTEAFF.

The chain has TRBV27 and TRBJ2-5; D possibly corresponds to TRBD1 (5 bases). Looked up from germline, CDR1 is MNHEY and CDR2 is SMNVEV (reference sequence). The CDR3 totals 13 residues. Between the trimmed V and J ends, which lost 5 bases and 4 bases, there was a span of 11 bases. The CDR3 loop reads CASSKQRGETQYF. The CDR3 DNA follows: TGTGCCAGCAGTAAACAAAGGGGAGAGACCCAGTACTTC.

The rearrangement links TRBV6-6 to TRBJ1-2, with 11 bases aligning to TRBD1. Germline V gene sequence: CDR1 MNHNY, CDR2 SVGAGI (reference sequence). The CDR3 has 14 amino acids. Trimming at V came to 5 bases and at J to 4 bases, leaving 3 bases not matched to a gene. The CDR3 sequence is CASSAGTGGYGYTF. As DNA, the CDR3 is TGTGCCAGCAGTGCAGGGACAGGGGGCTATGGCTACACCTTC.

This chain joins TRBV7-9 and TRBJ1-5; the match to TRBD1 covers 7 bases. The CDR3 has 16 amino acids. CDR1 SEHNR and CDR2 FQNEAQ come from the germline V gene (reference sequence). Germline trimming cut 1 base from V and 3 bases from J; bases unmatched to any gene: 6. The CDR3 nucleotides are TGTGCCAGCAGCTTAGGAGGACAGGTGTACAATCAGCCCCAGCATTTT. It encodes CASSLGGQVYNQPQHF.

In its sample, this clone was seen once. The genes are TRBV5-1 and TRBJ1-2, with 7 bases lining up with TRBD1. Trimming removed 0 bases from V and 2 bases from J; junction bases left unmatched: 4. This CDR3 spans 15 amino acids. Germline CDR1 and CDR2: SGHRS and YFSETQ. CDR3 nucleotide sequence: TGCGCCAGCAGCTTGGGGACAGGTATGAACTATGGCTACACCTTC. It codes for CASSLGTGMNYGYTF.

V gene TRBV2 combines with J gene TRBJ1-1; D is unclear. The CDR3 covers 14 residues. Per germline, CDR1 SNHLY and CDR2 FYNNEI. Trimming pared 5 bases from V and 1 base from J, leaving 11 bases between. CDR3 DNA sequence: TGTGCCAGCAGTTTAAGACAAGCGAACACTGAAGCTTTCTTT. Its translation is CASSLRQANTEAFF.

This clone was seen only once. This CDR3 is CASSIGQGVETQYF. The CDR3 DNA is TGTGCCAGTAGTATAGGACAGGGTGTGGAGACCCAGTACTTC. The rearrangement uses TRBV19 and TRBJ2-5, with TRBD1 identical over 7 bases. The CDR3 contains 14 residues. Unmatched junction bases numbered 4, after V lost 1 base and J lost 5 bases. CDR1 is LNHDA, CDR2 SQIVND, per germline (reference sequence).

The chain combines TRBV7-2 with TRBJ2-7; TRBD2 agrees at 13 bases. From germline, CDR1 is SGHTA and CDR2 FQGNSA. Trimming cost V 5 bases and J 6 bases; bases outside gene matches: 10. The CDR3 consists of 16 residues. CDR3 region: CASSQQGLAGVGEQYF. The CDR3 bases are TGTGCCAGCAGCCAACAAGGACTAGCGGGGGTGGGCGAGCAGTACTTC.

The gene calls are TRBV7-2 and TRBJ2-7, with 7 bases that match TRBD1. V shed 5 bases, J shed 3 bases, and the junction held 4 bases outside the gene matches. The CDR3 has 13 amino acids. CDR1 SGHTA and CDR2 FQGNSA come from the germline V gene. The CDR3 protein is CASSLGQVYEQYF. The CDR3 nucleotides are TGTGCCAGCAGCCTAGGACAGGTCTACGAGCAGTACTTC.

The genes are TRBV6-4 and TRBJ1-2, with D tentatively TRBD1 (6 bases). CDR1 is MRHNA, CDR2 SNTAGT, per germline. The CDR3 totals 16 residues. The V and J ends lost 6 bases and 0 bases respectively, with 17 bases between them. The CDR3 spells CASRGRGVGANYGYTF. CDR3 in DNA: TGTGCCAGCAGGGGCAGGGGTGTTGGCGCTAACTATGGCTACACCTTC.

This chain uses TRBV4-1 with TRBJ1-3; D is possibly TRBD1 (5 bases). Trimming stripped 1 base from V and 0 bases from J, with 10 bases between. Germline CDR1 MGHRA, CDR2 YSYEKL. The CDR3 has 16 amino acids. CDR3 nucleotides: TGCGCCAGCAGCCAAGTGGGGGGGAGCTCTGGAAACACCATATATTTT. It yields the protein CASSQVGGSSGNTIYF.

The V and J genes are TRBV30 and TRBJ1-2; 7 positions agree with TRBD1. J gave up 4 bases and V 1 base, and 3 bases lay outside the gene matches. Germline CDR1 and CDR2: GTSNPN and SVGIG (reference sequence). This CDR3 is 13 amino acids long. Here the CDR3 reads CAWSATGTYGYTF. The CDR3 DNA sequence: TGTGCCTGGAGTGCGACAGGGACCTATGGCTACACCTTC.

V gene TRBV21-1 combines with J gene TRBJ1-2; the D call of TRBD1 is as the table states it, not checked on the DNA. TRBV21-1 is annotated as a pseudogene. The CDR3 extends over 19 amino acids. The chain's CDR3 is CASSKGLGGTAYLYYGYTF. CDR3 sequence (DNA): TGTGCCAGCAGCAAAGGATTGGGCGGGACAGCCTATCTCTACTATGGCTACACCTTC.

This chain uses TRBV30 with TRBJ1-4; D is possibly TRBD1 (6 bases). Deletions cut 6 bases from V and 3 bases from J, with 11 bases between. The CDR3 is 13 residues long. Germline values: CDR1 GTSNPN, CDR2 SVGIG (reference sequence). CDR3 protein: CACGGASNEKLFF. The CDR3 region has the DNA TGTGCCTGTGGGGGGGCCTCTAATGAAAAACTGTTTTTT.

This clone occurred once. CDR3 DNA sequence: TGTGCCAGCAGTGAATCCCCGACAGGGGGGACCGGGGAGCTGTTTTTT. This translates into CASSESPTGGTGELFF. V usage is TRBV25-1 and J usage is TRBJ2-2; 9 bases are a match to TRBD1. The CDR3 consists of 16 residues. CDR1 and CDR2 from the germline V gene are MGHDK and SYGVNS. Trimming cost V 1 base and J 5 bases; bases outside gene matches: 5.

The chain recombines TRBV6-5 with TRBJ2-6; D possibly corresponds to TRBD2 (5 bases). Per germline, CDR1 MNHEY and CDR2 SVGAGI. Trimming took 7 bases from V and 1 from J, leaving 11 bases between them. The CDR3 sequence is 15 residues long. The CDR3 DNA reads TGTGCCAGCAACCTCGGAGGATCTGGGGCCAACGTCCTGACTTTC. Residues: CASNLGGSGANVLTF.

This sequence joins TRBV30 and TRBJ2-5; 11 positions agree with TRBD2. This CDR3 has 14 residues. V shed 5 bases and J 1 base; nucleotides not matched to a gene: 3. Germline CDR1 GTSNPN, CDR2 SVGIG (reference sequence). The CDR3 DNA reads TGTGCCTGGGGGACTAGCGGCCGCCAAGAGACCCAGTACTTC. Translation gives CAWGTSGRQETQYF.

This clone was observed a single time. This sequence joins TRBV4-2 and TRBJ1-3, with no clear D. The V gene lost 0 bases and the J gene lost 2 bases, with 11 bases spanning the gap. This CDR3 has 16 amino acids. CDR1 is LGHNA and CDR2 is YNFKEQ in the germline V gene. CDR3 loop: CASSQESTEAGNTIYF. The CDR3 coding sequence is TGTGCCAGCAGCCAAGAGTCAACAGAAGCTGGAAACACCATATATTTT.

The chain carries TRBV5-1 and TRBJ2-1; tentative D call: TRBD1 (6 bases). Per the germline V gene, CDR1 is SGHRS and CDR2 is YFSETQ. The CDR3 consists of 13 residues. Trimming removed 4 bases at V and 6 bases at J, with 11 bases between. The CDR3 loop reads CASSHRASNEQFF. CDR3 sequence (DNA): TGCGCCAGCAGCCACAGGGCGAGCAATGAGCAGTTCTTC. Full variable domain (rest looked up from reference TRBV5-1 and TRBJ2-1): KAGVTQTPRYLIKTRGQQVTLSCSPISGHRSVSWYQQTPGQGLQFLFEYFSETQRNKGNFPGRFSGRQFSNSRSEMNVSTLELGDSALYLCASSHRASNEQFFGPGTRLTVL.